What follows are 10 T cell receptor beta chains derived from one specimen sequenced in a study of CD8 T cells in ankylosing spondylitis. Via MiXCR, TCRdb re-called the 5' RACE reads, giving one row per CDR3 protein. The sample records approximately 350,000 distinct CDR3 sequences, roughly 14% being singletons. The specimen sequenced was blood, either unsorted or a sorted T cell fraction (not recorded which). The receptors stem from a male donor with ankylosing spondylitis or in good health (not recorded which).

V and J are TRBV5-1 and TRBJ2-3; TRBD2 is a possible D gene (5 bases). Trimming stripped 1 base from V and 5 bases from J, with 11 bases between. Looked up from germline, CDR1 is SGHRS and CDR2 is YFSETQ. There are 14 residues in the CDR3. The CDR3 here is CASSLTGRGDTQYF. The CDR3 coding sequence is TGCGCCAGCAGCTTGACTGGTCGGGGAGATACGCAGTATTTT.

This clonotype was observed a few times. The chain combines TRBV7-9 with TRBJ2-3; 10 nucleotides agree with TRBD2. This CDR3 region has 14 residues. Looked up from germline, CDR1 is SEHNR and CDR2 is FQNEAQ (reference sequence). V trimming: 2 bases; J trimming: 6 bases; junction bases outside the gene matches: 2. CDR3 coding DNA: TGTGCCAGCAGCTTATCGACTAGCGGGGATACGCAGTATTTT. Encoded protein: CASSLSTSGDTQYF.

This clonotype turned up a few times. This sequence joins TRBV12-3 or TRBV12-4 and TRBJ2-5; the match to TRBD2 covers 7 bases. Germline trimming cut 1 base from V and 1 base from J; bases unmatched to any gene: 15. The CDR3 extends over 19 amino acids. As DNA, the CDR3 is TGTGCCAGCAGTTTAGTCTGGCGGGAGACGGAACCCAGCCAAGAGACCCAGTACTTC. It specifies CASSLVWRETEPSQETQYF.

The V call is TRBV4-2, the J call TRBJ2-5; tentative D call: TRBD2 (6 bases). The germline gives CDR1 LGHNA, CDR2 YNFKEQ. The CDR3 covers 15 residues. V was shortened by 4 bases and J by 3 bases, with 15 bases between the two germline ends. CDR3 DNA: TGTGCCAGCAGCCCCGGGAGCCCTGGGGAAGAGACCCAGTACTTC. The encoded protein is CASSPGSPGEETQYF.

The DNA of the CDR3 is TGTGCCAGCAGTTTGACTGCGCAAGATACGCAGTATTTT. Its translation is CASSLTAQDTQYF. This chain links TRBV12-3 or TRBV12-4 with TRBJ2-3; D is uncertain. The CDR3 consists of 13 residues. V was trimmed by 3 bases and J by 5 bases, leaving 9 bases between them.

This clonotype was found a few times. The genes are TRBV29-1 and TRBJ2-3; a weak D match, TRBD2 (6 bases). In germline, CDR1 is SQVTM, CDR2 ANQGSEA. V lost 8 bases to trimming and J lost 2 bases, with 14 bases between them. CDR3 length equals 13 residues. The CDR3 coding sequence is TGCAGCACTAGCCCTGATTACACAGATACGCAGTATTTT. Amino acids: CSTSPDYTDTQYF.

This clonotype occurred many times. V gene TRBV12-3 or TRBV12-4 combines with J gene TRBJ2-3; 9 bases are shared with TRBD2. CDR3 length: 16 amino acids. V shed 6 bases and J 3 bases; nucleotides not matched to a gene: 10. The DNA of the CDR3 is TGTGCCAGCAGAGCGGGGGGATCGATAGGAACAGATACGCAGTATTTT. Its protein is CASRAGGSIGTDTQYF.

This chain connects TRBV3-1 to TRBJ1-2, with D uncertain. The germline V gene encodes CDR1 LGHDT and CDR2 YNNKEL (reference sequence). Between the trimmed V and J ends, which lost 1 base and 7 bases, there was a span of 7 bases. This CDR3 is 12 amino acids long. The DNA of the CDR3 is TGTGCCAGCAGCCAAGCCGCTATTGGCTACACCTTC. It is translated as CASSQAAIGYTF.

V is TRBV4-1 and J is TRBJ2-7, with 9 positions matching TRBD1. There are 15 residues in the CDR3. Germline trimming cut 2 bases from V and 5 bases from J; bases unmatched to any gene: 7. CDR1 and CDR2 from the germline V gene are MGHRA and YSYEKL. CDR3 nucleotides: TGCGCCAGCAGCCAACCTGGGACAGGGAGGCACGAGCAGTACTTC. It specifies CASSQPGTGRHEQYF.

A few counts support this clonotype. The chain employs TRBV7-8 and TRBJ1-5, with D unresolved. V shed 0 bases and J shed 6 bases, with 12 bases lying between them. This CDR3 spans 15 amino acids. In germline, CDR1 is SGHVS, CDR2 FQNEAQ. Here the CDR3 reads CASSLAGGNGQPQHF. The CDR3 nucleotides are TGTGCCAGCAGCTTAGCGGGAGGGAACGGTCAGCCCCAGCATTTT.